The T cell receptor (beta chain) under discussion was sequenced for a study of Ad26.COV2.S vaccination and SARS-CoV-2 variants (dated by TCRdb to the early 2020s). Study-level background: Vaccine-arm donors came from COV1001, a multicentre, randomized, double-blind, placebo-controlled phase I-IIa trial of Ad26.COV2.S in healthy adults. Ad26.COV2.S was given intramuscularly at 5x10^10 or 1x10^11 viral particles, as a single shot or as two shots 56 days apart. The specificity and breadth of SARS-CoV-2-reactive T cell receptors after Ad26.COV2.S vaccination were assessed by TCRbeta repertoire sequencing. A total of 32 samples were included in the TCR-sequenced set, comprising around 19 Ad26.COV2.S vaccine recipients, 5 placebo recipients and 8 SARS-CoV-2 convalescent individuals. Participants in the trial were split at random into five groups of five each, receiving low-dose or high-dose Ad26.COV2.S once or twice, or else placebo on both occasions. Investigators remained blinded to trial group allocation during experiments and outcome assessment.

TCRbeta CDR3 regions were sequenced with the immunoSEQ Assay. After extraction, genomic DNA underwent amplification by bias-controlled multiplex PCR, followed by high-throughput sequencing. Concerning the study's data processing: To quantify the absolute abundance of every unique TCRbeta CDR3 region, sequences were collapsed and filtered. T cell fraction was estimated by normalizing TCRbeta template counts to usable DNA, which was measured by amplifying reference genes present in all nucleated cells. Repertoire TCRs were annotated as SARS-CoV-2-specific when V gene, CDR3 amino acid sequence and J gene were exactly matched to a known reactive TCR set. The reference SARS-CoV-2 TCR set was derived from MIRA and filtered for enrichment in COVID-19-positive ImmuneCODE repertoires, a step that removed public or cross-reactive TCRs. Based on the MIRA antigens, annotated TCRs were further analysed at the level of specific ORF or position within ORF. Breadth was defined as the number of annotated unique rearrangements divided by the total number of unique productive rearrangements, and depth was defined as the summed frequency of the annotated unique rearrangements. Two-sided Wilcoxon rank-sum tests were applied when comparing TCR breadth between groups. The immuneACCESS repertoire file appears here via TCRdb, limited to in-frame rearrangements. These files lack a portion of the clones; in checked studies, under half of the deficit traces to unresolved V genes, and the cause of the others is not known. V and J calls and clone size are copied from that table; D and trimming were computed from the DNA. The sample has some 390,000 clones on record, 70% to 90% of them singletons. The ten largest clones add up to 3.5% of the sample.

CDR3 length: 15 amino acids, cysteine to phenylalanine. CDR3 DNA only is kept here, 45 bases in frame from base 1. The junction carries 13 bases between V and J, which are trimmed by 4 bases and 0 bases respectively. The germline V gene (reference sequence) gives CDR1 as SEHNR and CDR2 as FQNEAQ. Concerning this clone: The specificity of this receptor is unknown. Base qualities are not recorded, but no much larger clone differs from it by a single base.

According to the study, the label for this sample's treatment or condition signals: roughly 19 received Ad26.COV2.S at low or high dose, single or two shots; 5 received placebo; per-sample allocation not given. Repertoires of vaccine and placebo recipients were sequenced from samples collected on day 63 after the first injection. Cohort 1b enrolled 25 adults aged 18-55 years at a single site in Boston, USA, between 29 July and 7 August 2020. Ad26.COV2.S was a replication-incompetent adenovirus type 26 vector expressing a prefusion-stabilized SARS-CoV-2 spike protein from the original Wuhan strain. The full study reports these points: Spike-specific TCR breadth was higher in Ad26.COV2.S recipients than in placebo recipients (P = 0.0014). After vaccination, spike-specific CD8+ and CD4+ T cell responses were reported to show substantial breadth. Comparable non-spike TCR breadth was observed between vaccine and placebo recipients, consistent with only spike being contained in the vaccine. The authors noted that the TCR breadth and depth analyses may have underestimated total T cell responses. The study was not powered for comparison of responses between vaccine doses or regimens.

This receptor chain uses TRBV7-9 and TRBJ2-7, and the D gene may be TRBD1, 7 bases matching. Sequences were derived from peripheral blood, sampled in a trial of Ad26.COV2.S vaccine versus placebo. The sequence was collected from a person aged 18-65 years who received the Ad26.COV2.S COVID-19 vaccine or a placebo. The DNA is as follows: TGTGCCAGCAGCTCGCTCAGGGGGGACTCCTACGAGCAGTACTTC. This yields the protein CASSSLRGDSYEQYF.